The 18 T cell receptor beta chains given below trace back to one sample, sequenced in a study of blood T cells in healthy people across ages. Alongside a J-beta primer mix, a sample-barcoded 5' primer served in a second PCR lasting about 7 to 12 cycles. TCRdb reanalysed the 5' RACE reads using MiXCR and keeps one entry per CDR3 protein. Counted here are roughly 720,000 distinct CDR3 sequences, approximately 55% occurring once; the ten biggest clones make up approximately 40%. Sample: blood. The source of these receptors is a man older than 75 in good health.

The CDR3 DNA follows: TGCGCCAGCAGCTTGGGGGCAGGTCAAGATCAGCCCCAGCATTTT. This codes for CASSLGAGQDQPQHF. J is TRBJ1-5 and V is TRBV5-1; D unresolved. CDR1 and CDR2 from the germline V gene are SGHRS and YFSETQ. Trimming removed 0 bases from V and 5 bases from J, with 12 bases in between. The CDR3 is made up of 15 amino acids.

Of note for this clonotype: Its ends do not fully match the called genes, so a read error is possible. This chain joins TRBV5-1 and TRBJ2-4, with 8 nucleotides matching TRBD2. Germline CDR1 reads SGHRS; CDR2 reads YFSETQ. This CDR3 has 14 residues. As DNA, the CDR3 is TGCGCCAGCAACACGGGGGGGTTAAACTACGAGCAGCACTTC. Translating gives CASNTGGLNYEQHF.

This clonotype was seen a few times. The chain combines TRBV11-1 with TRBJ2-1, with D perhaps matching TRBD1 (6 bases). Trimming cost V 5 bases and J 10 bases, with 15 bases left between them. This CDR3 is built from 13 residues. Germline assignment: CDR1 SGHAT and CDR2 FQDESV (reference sequence). This CDR3 is CASSPRDIGEQFF. The CDR3 DNA follows: TGTGCCAGCAGCCCCCGGGACATCGGAGAGCAGTTCTTC.

The rearrangement joins TRBV4-2 to TRBJ2-7; 8 bases align to TRBD1. Germline lookup yields CDR1 LGHNA and CDR2 YNFKEQ. J was trimmed by 0 bases and V by 1 base; bases with no gene match: 8. The CDR3 has 17 residues. CDR3 bases: TGTGCCAGCAGCCAAGCTGATGGACAGGGAAGCTCCTACGAGCAGTACTTC. Its translation: CASSQADGQGSSYEQYF.

This CDR3 reads CASSKRGQGVDHEQYF. CDR3 DNA: TGTGCCAGCAGCAAAAGGGGACAGGGGGTTGATCACGAGCAGTACTTC. The rearrangement joins TRBV12-3 or TRBV12-4 to TRBJ2-5; 11 bases align to TRBD1. The end of the DNA aligns better with TRBJ2-7, so the J call may be wrong. This CDR3 contains 16 residues.

This clonotype was seen more than once but under ten times. The CDR3 protein is CAMTSGTDSYEQYF. CDR3 sequence (DNA): TGTGCCATGACCTCCGGGACTGACTCCTACGAGCAGTACTTC. This sequence joins TRBV10-3 and TRBJ2-7; TRBD2 might be the D (6 bases). The CDR3 is 14 amino acids. Between the trimmed V and J ends, which lost 9 bases and 0 bases, there was a span of 15 bases. The germline CDR1 and CDR2 sequences are ENHRY and SYGVKD.

The gene calls are TRBV12-3 or TRBV12-4 and TRBJ1-1; tentatively, D is TRBD1 (5 bases). There are 16 residues in the CDR3. V was pared by 7 bases and J by 1 base, with 19 bases between. CDR3 bases: TGTGCCAGCAACTCTGCTACAGGCTTCCCGAACACTGAAGCTTTCTTT. It translates to CASNSATGFPNTEAFF.

The rearrangement links TRBV7-2 to TRBJ2-5, with D unclear. Germline values: CDR1 SGHTA, CDR2 FQGNSA. V lost 7 bases, J lost 2 bases, and 11 bases lay in between. CDR3 length: 13 residues. Written as DNA, the CDR3 is TGTGCCAGCACCCGGTCAGTGCAAGAGACCCAGTACTTC. Protein sequence: CASTRSVQETQYF.

This clonotype came up once. The chain couples TRBV12-3 or TRBV12-4 to TRBJ1-3, with D possibly being TRBD1 (5 bases). The CDR3 spans 15 residues. V dropped 5 bases and J dropped 0 bases, with 11 bases sitting between them. For the CDR3, the DNA is TGTGCCAGCAGTGTAGACAGCTACTCTGGAAACACCATATATTTT. It codes for CASSVDSYSGNTIYF.

V is TRBV14 and J is TRBJ2-1, with unresolved D. CDR1 is SGHDN and CDR2 is FVKESK in the germline V gene. The ends were cut back, 2 bases at V and 1 base at J, with 9 bases in the middle. This CDR3 region has 15 residues. This CDR3 is CASSQRAGSYNEQFF. CDR3 DNA: TGTGCCAGCAGCCAAAGGGCAGGTTCCTACAATGAGCAGTTCTTC.

This clonotype was counted at least ten times. This sequence joins TRBV29-1 and TRBJ2-3, with D unresolved. From germline, CDR1 is SQVTM and CDR2 ANQGSEA. The CDR3 loop spans 12 amino acids. The V and J ends lost 6 bases and 1 base respectively, with 8 bases between them. The CDR3 nucleotides read TGCAGCGTATACAAGGGCACAGATACGCAGTATTTT. Translated, it gives CSVYKGTDTQYF.

As concerns this clonotype: At one end the junction does not follow the germline gene, possibly because of a read error. The chain is built from TRBV20-1 and TRBJ2-1; D perhaps matches TRBD2 (7 bases). The CDR3 covers 14 residues. Germline lookup yields CDR1 DFQATT and CDR2 SNEGSKA (reference sequence). For the CDR3, the DNA is TGCAGTGCTAGAGGGGCGGGGGCGCGTAATGGGCAGTTCTTC. Amino acid sequence: CSARGAGARNGQFF.

This chain uses TRBV27 with TRBJ1-2, with D possibly being TRBD1 (5 bases). The CDR3 consists of 15 residues. V lost 6 bases to trimming and J lost 2 bases, with 16 bases between them. Germline V lookup: CDR1 MNHEY, CDR2 SMNVEV (reference sequence). Written as DNA, the CDR3 is TGTGCCAGCAGGGGGCTCGGCGAGCAGAACTATGGCTACACCTTC. Protein sequence: CASRGLGEQNYGYTF.

V is TRBV6-5 and J is TRBJ2-1; no firm D call. The assigned J gene may be wrong: the sequence end matches TRBJ2-7 better. Germline CDR1 and CDR2: MNHEY and SVGAGI. This CDR3 contains 13 residues. For the CDR3, the DNA is TGTGCCAGCACAAAGGACGGGTCCTACGAGCAGTACTTC. It specifies CASTKDGSYEQYF.

The chain employs TRBV5-1 and TRBJ1-4; D is undetermined. In germline, CDR1 is SGHRS, CDR2 YFSETQ. V was clipped by 4 bases and J by 0 bases, with 10 bases between them. The CDR3 is 15 amino acids. CDR3 sequence: CASSSDGATNEKLFF. CDR3 bases: TGCGCCAGCAGCAGTGACGGTGCAACTAATGAAAAACTGTTTTTT.

The V gene is TRBV5-4, the J gene TRBJ2-3; tentative D call: TRBD2 (6 bases). The V gene lost 0 bases and the J gene lost 0 bases, with 8 bases spanning the gap. This CDR3 comprises 15 residues. Germline CDR1 SGHNT, CDR2 YYREEE (reference sequence). CDR3 in DNA: TGTGCCAGCAGCTTGGGACTAGAGAGCACAGATACGCAGTATTTT. Translation gives CASSLGLESTDTQYF. Variable domain in full (rest from reference TRBV5-4 and TRBJ2-3): ETGVTQSPTHLIKTRGQQVTLRCSSQSGHNTVSWYQQALGQGPQFIFQYYREEENGRGNFPPRFSGLQFPNYSSELNVNALELDDSALYLCASSLGLESTDTQYFGPGTRLTVL.

This clonotype has more than one count but fewer than ten. The chain has TRBV5-1 and TRBJ2-7; TRBD1 aligns across 7 bases. Unmatched junction bases numbered 5, after V lost 2 bases and J lost 3 bases. Germline V CDR1 and CDR2: SGHRS, YFSETQ. The CDR3 is 14 amino acids. This CDR3 is CASSFRTGFYEQYF. CDR3 DNA: TGCGCCAGCAGCTTCCGGACAGGCTTCTACGAGCAGTACTTC.

This clonotype was found many times. The rearrangement links TRBV29-1 to TRBJ2-1, with D maybe TRBD1 (6 bases). CDR3 length equals 12 residues. V was clipped by 7 bases and J by 8 bases, with 15 bases between them. Looked up from germline, CDR1 is SQVTM and CDR2 is ANQGSEA. The CDR3 bases are TGCAGCGGGGGACACGGCCTAGATGAGCAGTTCTTC. As protein: CSGGHGLDEQFF.